These 22 T cell receptor beta chains were all obtained from the same sample, sequenced in a study of identifying expanded T cells in peripheral blood. Profiling relied on immunoSEQ multiplex PCR, and the TCRdb table lists in-frame clones only, not all of them. The sample includes 80,000 to 95,000 clones, about 91% of them seen just once. Sequenced material: blood. The source is a person between 18 and 75 years old in good health.

CDR3 region: CASSGRGGTDTQYF. The CDR3 DNA reads as TGTGCCAGCAGCGGCCGGGGTGGGACAGATACGCAGTATTTT. The chain joins TRBV7-9 to TRBJ2-3, with D possibly matching TRBD2 (5 bases). V lost 5 bases and J 3 bases, leaving 12 bases between the germline ends. This CDR3 has 14 residues. Germline-derived CDR1 and CDR2 are SEHNR and FQNEAQ (reference sequence).

The rearrangement links TRBV12-5 to TRBJ2-5; tentatively, D is TRBD2 (5 bases). The CDR3 contains 14 residues. Trimming pared 5 bases from V and 2 bases from J, leaving 12 bases between. Germline CDR1 reads LGHNT; CDR2 reads FRNRAP. The CDR3 DNA reads as TGTGCTAGTGGTCCCGACTACGCTCAAGAGACCCAGTACTTC. Amino acid sequence: CASGPDYAQETQYF.

J is TRBJ2-7 and V is TRBV7-9; D is uncertain. This CDR3 is built from 14 residues. V lost 8 bases and J 1 base, leaving 15 bases between the germline ends. The germline V gene encodes CDR1 SEHNR and CDR2 FQNEAQ (reference sequence). CDR3 DNA: TGTGCCAGCCCTTTGGCTGCACCTTCCTACGAGCAGTACTTC. The encoded protein is CASPLAAPSYEQYF. The entire variable domain, with the rest obtained from reference TRBV7-9 and TRBJ2-7, is as follows: DTGVSQNPRHKITKRGQNVTFRCDPISEHNRLYWYRQTLGQGPEFLTYFQNEAQLEKSRLLSDRFSAERPKGSFSTLEIQRTEQGDSAMYLCASPLAAPSYEQYFGPGTRLTVT.

This chain connects TRBV5-6 to TRBJ2-6; D not certain. The CDR3 covers 16 residues. CDR1 SGHDT and CDR2 YYEEEE come from the germline V gene. Trimming pared 4 bases from V and 0 bases from J, leaving 11 bases between. The CDR3 DNA reads as TGTGCCAGCAGCGACAATCGGATCTCTGGGGCCAACGTCCTGACTTTC. This sequence encodes CASSDNRISGANVLTF. Looking up the rest from reference TRBV5-6 and TRBJ2-6 gives the full variable domain: DAGVTQSPTHLIKTRGQQVTLRCSPKSGHDTVSWYQQALGQGPQFIFQYYEEEERQRGNFPDRFSGHQFPNYSSELNVNALLLGDSALYLCASSDNRISGANVLTFGAGSRLTVL.

The chain uses TRBV5-8 and TRBJ2-7; 8 positions agree with TRBD2. J was trimmed by 6 bases and V by 2 bases; bases with no gene match: 10. Per germline, CDR1 SGHTS and CDR2 YDEGEE. The CDR3 spans 15 residues. The CDR3 here is CASSFDSGGPVEQYF. The CDR3 coding sequence is TGTGCCAGCAGCTTTGATTCGGGAGGGCCGGTCGAGCAGTACTTC.

The V and J genes are TRBV7-8 and TRBJ1-2; D possibly corresponds to TRBD1 (5 bases). V lost 1 base and J lost 2, with 8 bases in between. There are 14 residues in the CDR3. The germline V gene encodes CDR1 SGHVS and CDR2 FQNEAQ. CDR3 DNA sequence: TGTGCCAGCAGCTTAGGCAGGGTAAACTATGGCTACACCTTC. Residues: CASSLGRVNYGYTF.

The gene calls are TRBV5-8 and TRBJ1-4, with unresolved D. The ends were cut back, 0 bases at V and 3 bases at J, with 12 bases in the middle. The CDR3 covers 16 residues. Per the germline V gene, CDR1 is SGHTS and CDR2 is YDEGEE. The CDR3 DNA reads as TGTGCCAGCAGCTTGGCGAAATCTTGGGCTAATGAAAAACTGTTTTTT. Translating gives CASSLAKSWANEKLFF.

The chain recombines TRBV7-3 with TRBJ2-6; no clear D. This CDR3 has 18 residues. Germline assignment: CDR1 SGHTA and CDR2 FQGTGA. V lost 2 bases and J lost 0, with 14 bases in between. This chain's CDR3 is CASSLVVGPGSGANVLTF. Written as DNA, the CDR3 is TGTGCCAGCAGCTTAGTGGTGGGTCCGGGCTCTGGGGCCAACGTCCTGACTTTC. The whole variable domain, filled in from reference TRBV7-3 and TRBJ2-6, reads GAGVSQTPSNKVTEKGKYVELRCDPISGHTALYWYRQSLGQGPEFLIYFQGTGAADDSGLPNDRFFAVRPEGSVSTLKIQRTERGDSAVYLCASSLVVGPGSGANVLTFGAGSRLTVL.

In this sample, this clone turned up once. This sequence joins TRBV28 and TRBJ2-7, with 10 bases that match TRBD1. CDR3 length: 14 residues. V gave up 2 bases and J gave up 6 bases; unmatched junction bases: 4. In germline, CDR1 is MDHEN, CDR2 SYDVKM. The CDR3 here is CASSLQGQGSEQYF. Written as DNA, the CDR3 is TGTGCCAGCAGTTTACAGGGACAGGGGAGCGAGCAGTACTTC.

This chain links TRBV6-1 with TRBJ2-7, with D maybe TRBD2 (7 bases). The germline V gene has CDR1 MNHNS and CDR2 SASEGT. The V end was cut by 5 bases, the J end by 2 bases, with 10 bases between. The CDR3 length is 13 residues. The CDR3 DNA reads TGTGCCAGCAGTACAGGGAGGGCCTACGAGCAGTACTTC. Translating it yields CASSTGRAYEQYF.

This sequence joins TRBV28 and TRBJ2-2, with D possibly matching TRBD2 (5 bases). Per the germline V gene, CDR1 is MDHEN and CDR2 is SYDVKM. The V end was cut by 7 bases, the J end by 2 bases, with 17 bases between. The CDR3 is 16 amino acids. The CDR3 sequence is CASKKLAPSNTGELFF. CDR3 DNA: TGTGCCAGCAAGAAATTAGCGCCTAGTAACACCGGGGAGCTGTTTTTT.

The V and J genes are TRBV30 and TRBJ2-4; possibly TRBD1 or TRBD2 for D (5 bases each). The V end was cut by 0 bases, the J end by 0 bases, with 9 bases between. CDR1 and CDR2 (germline): GTSNPN, SVGIG (reference sequence). The CDR3 contains 15 residues. The CDR3 sequence is CAWSVTGLAKNIQYF. Here the CDR3 DNA reads TGTGCCTGGAGTGTGACGGGGCTAGCCAAAAACATTCAGTACTTC.

V and J are TRBV4-2 and TRBJ1-4, with D unclear. Germline V gene data show CDR1 as LGHNA and CDR2 as YNFKEQ. The CDR3 spans 16 residues. V lost 1 base to trimming and J lost 0 bases, with 9 bases between them. CDR3 DNA sequence: TGTGCCAGCAGCCAAGGCCGGGGAACAACTAATGAAAAACTGTTTTTT. Translated, it gives CASSQGRGTTNEKLFF.

The rearrangement uses TRBV7-3 and TRBJ2-1; TRBD1 is a possible D gene (5 bases). CDR3 length equals 14 residues. CDR1 is SGHTA, CDR2 FQGTGA, per germline. Trimming stripped 5 bases from V and 2 bases from J, with 10 bases between. In nucleotides, the CDR3 is TGTGCCAGCAGCCCAGACAGTACCTACAATGAGCAGTTCTTC. Its protein is CASSPDSTYNEQFF.

This clone was recorded only once. The chain links TRBV28 to TRBJ2-1; 7 nucleotides align to TRBD2. Germline CDR1 and CDR2: MDHEN and SYDVKM. Trimming removed 4 bases from V and 9 bases from J; junction bases left unmatched: 18. The CDR3 length is 17 residues. CDR3 residues: CASSSRGLTGGRAEQFF. The CDR3 bases are TGTGCCAGCAGTTCAAGGGGACTGACTGGCGGGAGAGCTGAGCAGTTCTTC.

The V call is TRBV5-1, the J call TRBJ1-5; D unclear. V was trimmed by 4 bases and J by 3 bases, leaving 14 bases between them. In germline, CDR1 is SGHRS, CDR2 YFSETQ. The CDR3 contains 15 residues. The chain's CDR3 is CASSPKGGFNQPQHF. CDR3 coding DNA: TGCGCCAGCAGCCCCAAGGGCGGTTTCAATCAGCCCCAGCATTTT.

The V gene is TRBV7-8, the J gene TRBJ1-6; D is perhaps TRBD1 (5 bases). CDR1 SGHVS and CDR2 FQNEAQ come from the germline V gene. Trimming cost V 4 bases and J 0 bases, with 16 bases left between them. The CDR3 consists of 18 residues. The CDR3 reads CASSSGHGLSSYNSPLHF. Here the CDR3 DNA reads TGTGCCAGCAGCTCCGGACACGGGCTAAGCTCCTATAATTCACCCCTCCACTTT.

V gene TRBV5-1 combines with J gene TRBJ1-5, with a tentative D call TRBD1 (5 bases). The CDR3 loop spans 15 amino acids. CDR1 is SGHRS and CDR2 is YFSETQ in the germline V gene. V lost 0 bases and J 5 bases, leaving 12 bases between the germline ends. The CDR3 region has the DNA TGCGCCAGCAGCTTGGTCGGGGGGGGGTATCAGCCCCAGCATTTT. Amino acid sequence: CASSLVGGGYQPQHF.

The CDR3 protein is CATSRGLPGMNTEAFF. The CDR3, as DNA: TGTGCCACCAGCAGAGGTCTCCCGGGGATGAACACTGAAGCTTTCTTT. V usage is TRBV15 and J usage is TRBJ1-1; D not resolved. The V gene's germline CDR1 is LNHNV and CDR2 YYDKDF (reference sequence). Trimming pared 1 base from V and 0 bases from J, leaving 12 bases between. The CDR3 spans 16 residues.

The chain links TRBV15 to TRBJ2-4; TRBD2 matches 9 bases. V dropped 1 base and J dropped 2; count of bases not matched to a gene: 6. The CDR3 has 17 amino acids. The germline CDR1 and CDR2 sequences are LNHNV and YYDKDF (reference sequence). The CDR3: CATSRGAGGPTKNIQYF. CDR3 in DNA: TGTGCCACCAGCAGAGGCGCGGGGGGGCCGACCAAAAACATTCAGTACTTC. The full variable domain, in which reference TRBV15 and TRBJ2-4 provide the parts outside the CDR3, is DAMVIQNPRYQVTQFGKPVTLSCSQTLNHNVMYWYQQKSSQAPKLLFHYYDKDFNNEADTPDNFQSRRPNTSFCFLDIRSPGLGDTAMYLCATSRGAGGPTKNIQYFGAGTRLSVL.

In the case of this clone: Other DNA variants within this sample encode the same CDR3. V gene TRBV5-1 combines with J gene TRBJ2-5, with D unresolved. V lost 4 bases, J lost 3 bases, and 4 bases lay in between. The CDR3 has 11 amino acids. Germline V gene sequence: CDR1 SGHRS, CDR2 YFSETQ. The CDR3 is CASSLEETQYF. CDR3 coding DNA: TGCGCCAGCAGCCTTGAAGAGACCCAGTACTTC.

As regards this clone: An end of the junction differs from the germline gene, which may be a read error. The rearrangement joins TRBV6-1 to TRBJ2-7; possibly TRBD1 for D (5 bases). Germline CDR1 reads MNHNS; CDR2 reads SASEGT. The CDR3 contains 14 residues. The CDR3 loop is CASSEASGSSEQYF. The DNA of the CDR3 is TGTGCCAGCAGTGAAGCGTCAGGGTCCTCCGAGCAGTACTTC.